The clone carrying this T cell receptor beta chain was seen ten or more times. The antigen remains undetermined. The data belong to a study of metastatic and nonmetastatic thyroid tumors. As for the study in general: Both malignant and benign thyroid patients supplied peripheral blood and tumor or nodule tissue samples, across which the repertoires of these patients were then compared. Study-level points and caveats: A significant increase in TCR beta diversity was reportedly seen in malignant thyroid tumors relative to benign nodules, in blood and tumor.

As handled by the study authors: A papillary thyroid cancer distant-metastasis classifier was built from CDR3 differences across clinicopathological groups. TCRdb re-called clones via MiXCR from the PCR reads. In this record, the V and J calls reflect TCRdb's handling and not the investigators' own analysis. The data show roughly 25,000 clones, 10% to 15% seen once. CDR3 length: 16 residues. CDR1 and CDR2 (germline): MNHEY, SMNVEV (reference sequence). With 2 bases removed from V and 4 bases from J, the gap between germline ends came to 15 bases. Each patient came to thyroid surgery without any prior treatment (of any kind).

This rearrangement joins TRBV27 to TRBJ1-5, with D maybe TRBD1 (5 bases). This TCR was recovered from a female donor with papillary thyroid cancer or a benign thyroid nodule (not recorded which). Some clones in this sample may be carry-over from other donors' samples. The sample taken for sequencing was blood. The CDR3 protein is CASSLGPGYGNQPQHF. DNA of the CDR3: TGTGCCAGCAGTTTAGGTCCAGGGTACGGTAATCAGCCCCAGCATTTT.